Sequencing of this T cell receptor beta chain was carried out in a study of OX40 agonist ivuxolimab in advanced cancers. Overall study context: It was ivuxolimab, an agonistic anti-OX40 (CD134) antibody, that patients were treated with. Overall study results and limits: Expanded clones belonging to CD8+ T cells outnumbered, on average, those of CD4+.

As to this clone: Antigen unknown.

Trimming removed 1 base from V and 8 bases from J, with 8 bases in between. CDR3 length equals 11 residues. Germline V CDR1 and CDR2: SQVTM, ANQGSEA. The method was immunoSEQ multiplex PCR; TCRdb's version includes in-frame clones alone and lacks a portion of them. The data contain 90,000 or so clones, about 90% of them singletons. This sequence was found in an adult with an advanced solid tumor such as melanoma, head and neck, liver or kidney cancer. This chain joins TRBV29-1 and TRBJ1-1; D not certain. Sequenced material: CD4+ or CD8+ T cells sorted from blood, taken in a trial of the OX40 agonist ivuxolimab. The CDR3 reads CSVEGTSEAFF. The CDR3, as DNA: TGCAGCGTTGAAGGGACCTCCGAAGCTTTCTTT.